Listed below are T cell receptor beta chains from one sample, sequenced in a study of CD8+CD57+ T cells in acquired aplastic anemia. TCRdb analysed the reads with MiXCR anew, one entry per CDR3 protein. This table has 100,000 to 150,000 distinct CDR3 sequences, almost 40% appearing once. Sequenced material: sorted CD4+, CD8+, or CD8+CD57+ T cells (not recorded which) from PBMCs. Receptor source: a human donor with aplastic anemia. Each CDR3 is given with its conserved first and last residue. The D gene is left open where the match is weak. Clone size is not always given. Where it is, it says once, few, many or a class for expanded clones.

TRBJ1-6 | TRBV2 | - | once | CASSEFRGFGSPLHF | TGTGCCAGCAGTGAATTTAGGGGGTTTGGGTCACCCCTCCACTTT
TRBJ2-1 | TRBV29-1 | - | - | CSVDNTGYNEQFF | TGCAGCGTTGATAACACAGGCTACAATGAGCAGTTCTTC
TRBJ2-7 | TRBV3-1 | TRBD2 | - | CASKASGAPYEQYF | TGTGCCAGCAAGGCTAGCGGGGCACCCTACGAGCAGTACTTC
TRBJ1-1 | TRBV19 | - | - | CASGNTEAFF | TGTGCCAGTGGAAACACTGAAGCTTTCTTT
TRBJ2-1 | TRBV24-1 | TRBD1 | many | CATSDYPGQPRVF | TGTGCCACCAGTGATTATCCGGGACAGCCTCGGGTCTTC
TRBJ2-3 | TRBV19 | - | - | CASTRTDRSTDTQYF | TGTGCCAGTACCCGGACGGACCGTAGCACAGATACGCAGTATTTT
TRBJ1-4 | TRBV5-8 | TRBD1 | many | CASSLQGGEKLFF | TGTGCCAGCAGCTTGCAGGGGGGTGAAAAACTGTTTTTT
TRBJ2-1 | TRBV25-1 | - | few | CASSAVGTNRAEQFF | TGTGCCAGCTCGGCGGTCGGGACAAATCGCGCTGAGCAGTTCTTC
TRBJ1-1 | TRBV19 | TRBD1 | many | CASRIQGLGTEAFF | TGTGCCAGTAGAATACAGGGGTTGGGCACTGAAGCTTTCTTT
TRBJ1-2 | TRBV29-1 | - | - | CSVEDPGRNYGYTF | TGCAGCGTTGAAGACCCGGGAAGGAACTATGGCTACACCTTC
TRBJ2-5 | TRBV5-1 | - | many | CASSPGRETQYF | TGCGCCAGCAGCCCGGGAAGGGAGACCCAGTACTTC
TRBJ1-3 | TRBV12-3/TRBV12-4 | TRBD1 | many | CASRVTGGSGNTIYF | TGTGCCAGCAGAGTTACAGGGGGCTCCGGAAACACCATATATTTT
TRBJ1-2 | TRBV10-2 | - | - | CAGTRDGLFYGYTF | TGCGCCGGCACGCGGGACGGACTTTTCTACGGCTACACCTTC
TRBJ1-1 | TRBV20-1 | - | - | CSARRGGTEAFF | TGCAGTGCTCGAAGGGGGGGCACTGAAGCTTTCTTT
TRBJ2-7 | TRBV15 | - | few | CATSRQGYEQYF | TGTGCCACCAGCAGGCAAGGCTACGAGCAGTACTTC